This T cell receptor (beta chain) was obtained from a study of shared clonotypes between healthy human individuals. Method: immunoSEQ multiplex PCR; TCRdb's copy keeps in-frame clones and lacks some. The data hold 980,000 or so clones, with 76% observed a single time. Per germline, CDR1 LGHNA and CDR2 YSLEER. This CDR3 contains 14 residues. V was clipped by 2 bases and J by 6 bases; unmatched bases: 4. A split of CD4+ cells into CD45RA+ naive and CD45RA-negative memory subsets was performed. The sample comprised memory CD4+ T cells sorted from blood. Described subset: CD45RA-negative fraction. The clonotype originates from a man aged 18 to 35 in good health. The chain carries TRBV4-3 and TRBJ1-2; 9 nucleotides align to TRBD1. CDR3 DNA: TGCGCCAGCAGCCAACTACAGGGGGCTGATGGCTACACCTTC. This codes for CASSQLQGADGYTF.